Given below is one TCR beta chain in context. The CDR3 sequence is 14 residues long. The germline V and J ends were trimmed by 0 bases and 4 bases, with 7 bases remaining between them. CDR1 and CDR2 (germline): SGDLS, YYNGEE. This sample is part of a study of blood T cell repertoires in COVID-19. Study at large: Acute-phase and convalescent COVID-19 samples originated in the United States, Italy and Spain. The analysed material was cDNA or gDNA that came from T cells, B-cell-depleted T cells, or PBMCs.

In the study's own analysis: Amplification of reference gene primers was used by the study to estimate nucleated cell counts. Assay: immunoSEQ multiplex PCR; the TCRdb copy retains only in-frame clones and omits some. V and J calls and clone size are given by that table; D and trimming were obtained from the DNA. Among approximately 110,000 clones listed, more than 80% were seen once. This TCR was recovered from a woman older than 75 with acute or convalescent COVID-19. The V call is TRBV9, the J call TRBJ1-4; D is ambiguous. Specimen: peripheral blood. This CDR3 reads CASSVGSVNEKLFF. As DNA, the CDR3 is TGTGCCAGCAGCGTAGGATCAGTTAATGAAAAACTGTTTTTT. The variable domain in full, completed from reference TRBV9 and TRBJ1-4, reads DSGVTQTPKHLITATGQRVTLRCSPRSGDLSVYWYQQSLDQGLQFLIQYYNGEERAKGNILERFSAQQFPDLHSELNLSSLELGDSALYFCASSVGSVNEKLFFGSGTQLSVL.